One sample yielded the 20 T cell receptor beta chains listed below, sequenced in a study of T cells in Graves' hyperthyroidism and ophthalmopathy. TCR beta CDR3 sequences were amplified from RNA transcripts. An initial round of RT-PCR targeting the TCR CDR3 relied on the HTBI primer set. TCRdb reprocessed the multiplex PCR reads with MiXCR, giving one entry per CDR3 protein. The table has more than 300,000 distinct CDR3 sequences, roughly 15% seen once. Sample: blood. The receptors originated from a woman between 25 and 40 years old with Graves' hyperthyroidism that later progressed to Graves' ophthalmopathy.

This clonotype was counted only a few times. The chain recombines TRBV7-8 with TRBJ2-7, with 10 bases identical to TRBD2. V lost 5 bases, J lost 4 bases, and 20 bases stayed unmatched. From germline, CDR1 is SGHVS and CDR2 FQNEAQ. The CDR3 has 19 residues. CDR3 in amino acids: CASSLNGVRVGLATYEQYF. The CDR3 nucleotides are TGTGCCAGCAGCCTAAACGGCGTGCGCGTGGGACTAGCGACGTACGAGCAGTACTTC.

V is TRBV7-9 and J is TRBJ2-7; 11 nucleotides match TRBD2. Trimming took 1 base from V and 6 from J; bases not matched to a gene: 5. The CDR3 extends over 15 amino acids. In germline, CDR1 is SEHNR, CDR2 FQNEAQ (reference sequence). CDR3 nucleotide sequence: TGTGCCAGCAGCTTAGGACTAGCGGGGAAGATCGAGCAGTACTTC. Its translation: CASSLGLAGKIEQYF.

This clonotype showed up just a few times. The J gene is TRBJ2-3, the V gene TRBV24-1; D is possibly TRBD1 (6 bases). With 4 bases removed from V and 7 bases from J, the gap between germline ends came to 11 bases. CDR3 length: 13 residues. Germline CDR1 is KGHDR and CDR2 is SFDVKD. CDR3 sequence: CATSDQGLNTQYF. The CDR3 nucleotides are TGTGCCACCAGTGACCAGGGGCTGAATACGCAGTATTTT.

The V and J genes are TRBV19 and TRBJ2-3, with a weak D call TRBD2 (5 bases). Germline V gives CDR1 LNHDA, CDR2 SQIVND (reference sequence). The ends were cut back, 3 bases at V and 4 bases at J, with 14 bases in the middle. This CDR3 comprises 15 residues. Written as DNA, the CDR3 is TGTGCCAGTAGTATCCTCTACGGGAAGCCAGATACGCAGTATTTT. Protein product: CASSILYGKPDTQYF. Complete variable domain (other parts from reference TRBV19 and TRBJ2-3): DGGITQSPKYLFRKEGQNVTLSCEQNLNHDAMYWYRQDPGQGLRLIYYSQIVNDFQKGDIAEGYSVSREKKESFPLTVTSAQKNPTAFYLCASSILYGKPDTQYFGPGTRLTVL.

The table lists this clonotype with many counts. DNA for the CDR3: TGCGCCAGCAGCTTGGGACAGGGTTACGCTGAGCAGTTCTTC. Amino acids: CASSLGQGYAEQFF. V and J are TRBV5-1 and TRBJ2-1; the match to TRBD1 covers 7 bases. Looked up from germline, CDR1 is SGHRS and CDR2 is YFSETQ. The CDR3 covers 14 residues. The ends lost 0 bases at V and 9 bases at J; junction bases unmatched: 6. Filled out from reference TRBV5-1 and TRBJ2-1, the complete variable domain reads KAGVTQTPRYLIKTRGQQVTLSCSPISGHRSVSWYQQTPGQGLQFLFEYFSETQRNKGNFPGRFSGRQFSNSRSEMNVSTLELGDSALYLCASSLGQGYAEQFFGPGTRLTVL.

In its sample, this clonotype was seen many times. The V and J genes are TRBV7-8 and TRBJ1-2, with D perhaps TRBD1 (5 bases). The germline V gene has CDR1 SGHVS and CDR2 FQNEAQ. The germline V and J ends were trimmed by 1 base and 5 bases, with 11 bases remaining between them. The CDR3 totals 14 residues. Written as DNA, the CDR3 is TGTGCCAGCAGCTTAGGGCCCAGGGCTTATGGCTACACCTTC. It is translated as CASSLGPRAYGYTF.

This clonotype was detected ten times or more. The chain is built from TRBV20-1 and TRBJ1-1; D perhaps matches TRBD1 (5 bases). Between the trimmed V and J ends, which lost 0 bases and 0 bases, there was a span of 14 bases. The CDR3 is 16 amino acids. Germline V gives CDR1 DFQATT, CDR2 SNEGSKA (reference sequence). CDR3 sequence (DNA): TGCAGTGCTAGAGACAGGGTTCAGGAAGTGAACACTGAAGCTTTCTTT. Its translation is CSARDRVQEVNTEAFF.

This clonotype was seen many times. The V and J genes are TRBV2 and TRBJ2-3; D not certain. The V gene lost 4 bases and the J gene lost 2 bases, with 10 bases spanning the gap. The germline gives CDR1 SNHLY, CDR2 FYNNEI. This CDR3 has 14 residues. CDR3 nucleotide sequence: TGTGCCAGCAGTGTGTTACAGTCCACAGATACGCAGTATTTT. Its translation is CASSVLQSTDTQYF.

This clonotype was detected a few times. V gene TRBV20-1 combines with J gene TRBJ2-3; the match to TRBD2 covers 14 bases. Losses at the gene ends were 3 bases for V and 5 bases for J; bases not matched to a gene: 13. CDR1 DFQATT and CDR2 SNEGSKA come from the germline V gene (reference sequence). This CDR3 comprises 18 residues. The CDR3 region has the DNA TGCAGTGCTAGGCCCCCGGGACTAGCGGGGGTGCGGGGAGATACGCAGTATTTT. This translates into CSARPPGLAGVRGDTQYF.

This clonotype turned up a few times. The V call is TRBV27, the J call TRBJ2-3; D unresolved. The V gene lost 3 bases and the J gene lost 3 bases, with 10 bases spanning the gap. Per germline, CDR1 MNHEY and CDR2 SMNVEV (reference sequence). This CDR3 comprises 14 residues. The CDR3 DNA sequence: TGTGCCAGCAGTTTGACCCCCTGGACAGATACGCAGTATTTT. The encoded protein is CASSLTPWTDTQYF.

This clonotype was picked up a small number of times. V and J are TRBV30 and TRBJ1-2; TRBD1 might be the D (5 bases). Germline lookup yields CDR1 GTSNPN and CDR2 SVGIG (reference sequence). V lost 4 bases to trimming and J lost 4 bases, with 13 bases between them. The CDR3 length is 13 residues. This chain's CDR3 is CAWNQGVGYGYTF. In nucleotides, the CDR3 is TGTGCCTGGAATCAGGGAGTGGGCTATGGCTACACCTTC. The whole variable domain, filled in from reference TRBV30 and TRBJ1-2, reads SQTIHQWPATLVQPVGSPLSLECTVEGTSNPNLYWYRQAAGRGLQLLFYSVGIGQISSEVPQNLSASRPQDRQFILSSKKLLLSDSGFYLCAWNQGVGYGYTFGSGTRLTVV.

This clonotype has a count of ten or more. The genes are TRBV20-1 and TRBJ1-5; no clear D gene. Trimming took off 3 bases at V and 1 base at J, with 10 bases between the two ends. The CDR3 is 14 amino acids. Germline V gene sequence: CDR1 DFQATT, CDR2 SNEGSKA (reference sequence). The CDR3 is CSASDGRSNQPQHF. In DNA, the CDR3 is TGCAGTGCTAGTGATGGTCGCAGCAATCAGCCCCAGCATTTT.

This clonotype was detected ten times or more. J is TRBJ1-2 and V is TRBV10-2; no clear D. V was shortened by 8 bases and J by 3 bases, with 16 bases between the two germline ends. The CDR3 loop spans 14 amino acids. Looked up from germline, CDR1 is WSHSY and CDR2 is SAAADI. CDR3 nucleotide sequence: TGCGCCAGCGGACCGAACCTCCTTTACTATGGCTACACCTTC. Encoded protein: CASGPNLLYYGYTF.

Many counts were recorded for this clonotype. J is TRBJ1-5 and V is TRBV14; tentatively, D is TRBD1 (6 bases). Germline-derived CDR1 and CDR2 are SGHDN and FVKESK. The CDR3 covers 15 residues. Trimming cost V 4 bases and J 5 bases, with 15 bases left between them. The CDR3 protein is CASSPQAQGHQPQHF. DNA of the CDR3: TGTGCCAGCAGCCCCCAGGCTCAGGGGCATCAGCCCCAGCATTTT.

This clonotype appeared many times. The CDR3 DNA reads TGTGCCAGCAGTTTTCAACAGGGCGTCGGCGAGCAGTACTTC. Amino acids: CASSFQQGVGEQYF. The chain combines TRBV12-3 or TRBV12-4 with TRBJ2-7; TRBD1 is a possible D gene (6 bases). The CDR3 runs 14 residues. V was cut by 3 bases and J by 6 bases, with 15 bases left in between.

This clonotype showed up just once. This chain links TRBV2 with TRBJ1-2; TRBD1 agrees at 9 bases. The CDR3 length is 15 residues. Germline lookup yields CDR1 SNHLY and CDR2 FYNNEI. The ends lost 4 bases at V and 7 bases at J; junction bases unmatched: 10. This CDR3 reads CASSARTGGGLGYTF. DNA of the CDR3: TGTGCCAGCAGTGCGCGCACAGGGGGCGGCCTTGGCTACACCTTC.

V usage is TRBV19 and J usage is TRBJ2-1; 10 nucleotides line up with TRBD2. Germline trimming cut 4 bases from V and 3 bases from J; bases unmatched to any gene: 3. There are 15 residues in the CDR3. CDR1 and CDR2 from the germline V gene are LNHDA and SQIVND (reference sequence). CDR3 region: CASSKGLADYNEQFF. Written as DNA, the CDR3 is TGTGCCAGTAGTAAAGGACTAGCGGACTACAATGAGCAGTTCTTC.

This clonotype was recorded at least ten times. The chain employs TRBV28 and TRBJ2-3; 8 nucleotides align to TRBD2. This CDR3 has 12 amino acids. From germline, CDR1 is MDHEN and CDR2 SYDVKM. The J segment lost 9 bases and the V segment lost 5 bases, leaving 4 bases of the junction unmatched. CDR3 sequence reads: CASSIGGVTQYF. For the CDR3, the DNA is TGTGCCAGCAGTATCGGGGGGGTGACGCAGTATTTT.

This clonotype was detected a few times. The chain joins TRBV12-3 or TRBV12-4 to TRBJ2-4; D may correspond to TRBD1 or TRBD2 (6 bases each). Trimming removed 6 bases at V and 7 bases at J, with 16 bases between. The CDR3 is 14 amino acids. The CDR3 spells CASSYLGGLNIQYF. The CDR3, as DNA: TGTGCCAGCAGCTATTTAGGGGGGTTGAACATTCAGTACTTC.

This clonotype has at least ten counts. The J gene is TRBJ2-1, the V gene TRBV7-8; 7 nucleotides agree with TRBD1. J gave up 2 bases and V 4 bases, and 8 bases lay outside the gene matches. Germline CDR1 is SGHVS and CDR2 is FQNEAQ. This CDR3 is 16 amino acids long. Here the CDR3 reads CASSSFEGQTYNEQFF. As DNA, the CDR3 is TGTGCCAGCAGCTCCTTCGAGGGACAGACCTACAATGAGCAGTTCTTC.